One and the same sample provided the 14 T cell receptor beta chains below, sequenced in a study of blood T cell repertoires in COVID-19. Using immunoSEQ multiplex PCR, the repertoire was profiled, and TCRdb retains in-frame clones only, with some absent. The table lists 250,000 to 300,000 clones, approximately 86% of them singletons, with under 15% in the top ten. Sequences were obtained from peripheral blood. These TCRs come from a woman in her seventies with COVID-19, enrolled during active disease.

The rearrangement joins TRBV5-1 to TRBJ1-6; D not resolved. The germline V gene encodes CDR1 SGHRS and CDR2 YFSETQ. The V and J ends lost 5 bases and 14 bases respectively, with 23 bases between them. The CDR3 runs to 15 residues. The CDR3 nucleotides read TGCGCCAGCAGTTCCGGGATGCAGGAGGTTGAATCCCTCCACTTT. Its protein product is CASSSGMQEVESLHF.

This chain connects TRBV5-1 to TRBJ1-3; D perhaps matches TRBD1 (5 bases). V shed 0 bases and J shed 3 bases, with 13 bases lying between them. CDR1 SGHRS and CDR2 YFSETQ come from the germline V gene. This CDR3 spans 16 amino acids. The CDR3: CASSLAGGIGGNTIYF. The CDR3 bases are TGCGCCAGCAGCTTGGCCGGGGGGATCGGTGGAAACACCATATATTTT.

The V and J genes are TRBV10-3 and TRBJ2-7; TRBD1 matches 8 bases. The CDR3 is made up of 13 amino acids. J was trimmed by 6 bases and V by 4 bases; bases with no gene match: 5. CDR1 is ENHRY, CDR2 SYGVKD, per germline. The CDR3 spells CAISGGTGSEQYF. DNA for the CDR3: TGTGCCATCAGTGGGGGGACAGGATCCGAGCAGTACTTC.

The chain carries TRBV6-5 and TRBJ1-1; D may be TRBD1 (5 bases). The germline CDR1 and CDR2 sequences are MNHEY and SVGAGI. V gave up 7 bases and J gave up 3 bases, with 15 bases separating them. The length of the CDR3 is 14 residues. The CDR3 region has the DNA TGTGCCAGCACAAACCGGGGAGGGGACACTGAAGCTTTCTTT. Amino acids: CASTNRGGDTEAFF.

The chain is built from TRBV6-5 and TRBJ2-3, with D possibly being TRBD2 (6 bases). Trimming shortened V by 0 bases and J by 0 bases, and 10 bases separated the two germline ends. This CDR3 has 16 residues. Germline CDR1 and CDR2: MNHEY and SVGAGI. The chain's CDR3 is CASSYSRTTSTDTQYF. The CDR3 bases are TGTGCCAGCAGTTACTCGAGGACTACAAGCACAGATACGCAGTATTTT.

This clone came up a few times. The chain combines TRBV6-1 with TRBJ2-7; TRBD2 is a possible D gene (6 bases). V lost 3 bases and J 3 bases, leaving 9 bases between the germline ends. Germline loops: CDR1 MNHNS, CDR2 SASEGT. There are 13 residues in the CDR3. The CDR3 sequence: CASSDIGGYEQYF. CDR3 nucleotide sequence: TGTGCCAGCAGTGATATCGGGGGCTACGAGCAGTACTTC.

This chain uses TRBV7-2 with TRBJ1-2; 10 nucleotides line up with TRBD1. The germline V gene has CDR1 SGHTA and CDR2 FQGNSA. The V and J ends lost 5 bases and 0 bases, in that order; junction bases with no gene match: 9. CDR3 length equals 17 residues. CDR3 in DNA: TGTGCCAGCAGCCTCCGACAGGGGGCCTCCTCTAACTATGGCTACACCTTC. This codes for CASSLRQGASSNYGYTF.

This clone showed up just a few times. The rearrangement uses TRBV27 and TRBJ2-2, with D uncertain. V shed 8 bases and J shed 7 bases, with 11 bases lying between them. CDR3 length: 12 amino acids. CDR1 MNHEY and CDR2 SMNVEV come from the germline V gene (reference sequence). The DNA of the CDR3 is TGTGCCAGCGGCATGGTTGGCGGGGAGCTGTTTTTT. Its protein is CASGMVGGELFF.

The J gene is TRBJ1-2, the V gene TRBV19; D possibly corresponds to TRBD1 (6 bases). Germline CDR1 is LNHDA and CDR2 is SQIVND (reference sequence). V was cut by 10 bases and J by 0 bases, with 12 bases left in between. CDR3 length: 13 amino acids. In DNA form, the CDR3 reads TGTGCCACCCAGGACAGAGCTAACTATGGCTACACCTTC. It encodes CATQDRANYGYTF.

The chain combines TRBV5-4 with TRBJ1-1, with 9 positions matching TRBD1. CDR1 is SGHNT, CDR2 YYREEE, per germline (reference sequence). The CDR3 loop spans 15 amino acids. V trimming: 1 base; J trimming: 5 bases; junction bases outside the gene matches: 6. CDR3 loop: CASSLSRQGVTEAFF. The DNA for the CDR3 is TGTGCCAGCAGCTTGTCGCGACAGGGGGTAACTGAAGCTTTCTTT.

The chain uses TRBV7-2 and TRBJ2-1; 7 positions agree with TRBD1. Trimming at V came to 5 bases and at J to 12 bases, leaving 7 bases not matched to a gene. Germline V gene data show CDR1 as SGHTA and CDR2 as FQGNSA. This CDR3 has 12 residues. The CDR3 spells CASSPDRVGQFF. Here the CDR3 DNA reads TGTGCCAGCAGCCCCGACAGGGTGGGGCAGTTCTTC.

The CDR3 sequence is CAWNRGTGFNQPQHF. The CDR3 DNA follows: TGTGCCTGGAATCGAGGGACAGGGTTTAATCAGCCCCAGCATTTT. The rearrangement uses TRBV30 and TRBJ1-5, with 9 bases matching TRBD1. V lost 4 bases and J lost 4; bases outside the gene matches: 8. This CDR3 is built from 15 residues. Germline loops: CDR1 GTSNPN, CDR2 SVGIG (reference sequence).

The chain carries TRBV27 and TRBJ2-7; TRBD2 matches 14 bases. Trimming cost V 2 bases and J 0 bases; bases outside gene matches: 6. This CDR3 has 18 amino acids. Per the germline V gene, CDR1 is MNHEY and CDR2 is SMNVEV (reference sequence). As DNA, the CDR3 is TGTGCCAGCAGTTTAAGGACTAGCGGGGGGCCGAGCTCCTACGAGCAGTACTTC. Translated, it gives CASSLRTSGGPSSYEQYF.

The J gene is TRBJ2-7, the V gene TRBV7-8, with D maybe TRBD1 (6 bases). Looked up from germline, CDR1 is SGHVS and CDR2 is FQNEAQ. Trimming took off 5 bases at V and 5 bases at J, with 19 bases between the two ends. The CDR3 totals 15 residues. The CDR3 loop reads CASSPPTGYRDEQYF. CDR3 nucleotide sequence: TGTGCCAGCAGCCCACCGACAGGCTACAGGGACGAGCAGTACTTC.